Sequencing of this T cell receptor beta chain was carried out in a study of T-cell reconstitution after alpha-beta-depleted transplantation in children. Unique molecular identifiers were incorporated during preparation of the TCRbeta library. TCRdb re-analysed the PCR reads in MiXCR, keeping a single row per CDR3 protein. The repertoire holds hundreds of thousands of distinct CDR3 sequences, with roughly 15% as singletons. The germline V and J ends were trimmed by 2 bases and 3 bases, with 15 bases remaining between them. Germline CDR1 is KGHDR and CDR2 is SFDVKD. This CDR3 has 17 residues. The sequences come from PBMCs from the stem cell graft donor, collected from the stem cell graft. The TCR sequence derives from a human donor who donated a stem cell graft to a child with acute myeloid leukemia. The rearrangement joins TRBV24-1 to TRBJ2-2, with a weak D call TRBD2 (7 bases). The CDR3 region has the DNA TGTGCCACCAGTGATTCGCGCAGGGGAGGGGACACCGGGGAGCTGTTTTTT. This codes for CATSDSRRGGDTGELFF.